The present T cell receptor (beta chain) was sequenced within a study of T cells in women clearing cervical HPV infection. Turning to the study itself: Cases were women with histologically confirmed HPV16-related CIN3 or worse, including a couple of invasive cancers.

About this clone itself: The sequenced fragment ends 3 residues before the CDR3 boundary, so the rest is inferred from the germline J gene.

Repertoires were generated with immunoSEQ multiplex PCR, while TCRdb's copy carries only in-frame clones and drops some. Recorded for this sample: roughly 20,000 clones. The V gene end was trimmed by 5 bases and the J gene end by 1 base; junction bases not matched to a gene: 7. Germline V gene sequence: CDR1 LGHNT, CDR2 FRNRAP. The CDR3 spans 15 residues. V is TRBV12-5 and J is TRBJ2-5; 7 nucleotides align to TRBD1. Sequenced input: blood buffy coat. The clonotype comes from a woman between 18 and 69 years old with a cervical HPV16 infection that either progressed to CIN3+ or cleared (not recorded which). Partial CDR3 DNA: TGTGCTAGTGGTCCATGGGACAGTCTCCAAGAGACC. This codes for CASGPWDSLQET. Given in full, the CDR3 is CASGPWDSLQETQYF.